This paragraph covers one T cell receptor (beta chain) sequence. In the authors' workflow: Reference gene primer amplification gave estimated nucleated cell counts. Clones were read by immunoSEQ multiplex PCR, and TCRdb kept only the in-frame ones, dropping some. That table furnishes V, J and clone size, whereas the DNA furnished D and trimming. The repertoire consists of 30,000 to 45,000 clones, with 85% to 90% occurring once and the leading ten covering 9% to 13%. V lost 3 bases and J lost 4; bases outside the gene matches: 7. CDR3 size: 17 residues. Germline CDR1 SGHNT, CDR2 YYREEE (reference sequence). This sample was taken from a study of blood T cell repertoires in COVID-19. Study context: T cells, B-cell-depleted T cells, or PBMCs supplied cDNA or gDNA.

Sequenced: peripheral blood. This sequence joins TRBV5-4 and TRBJ2-2; 12 bases align to TRBD1. The clonotype comes from a man between 70 and 80 years old with acute or convalescent COVID-19. Here the CDR3 DNA reads TGTGCCAGCAGCTCGGGACAGGGGGCGCGGGGCACCGGGGAGCTGTTTTTT. Translating it yields CASSSGQGARGTGELFF.